This T cell receptor beta chain was sequenced during a study of memory CD4+ T cells and cytomegalovirus serostatus. Details on this clone: Its target is unknown.

This CDR3 region has 19 residues. The repertoire was sequenced with immunoSEQ multiplex PCR; TCRdb's copy has only in-frame clones and lacks some. The sample contains fewer than 75,000 clones, roughly four fifths of which appear only once. The sort gate was single viable CD3+CD4+CD8-CD45RO+ cells for memory CD4+ T cells. Points from the study as a whole: Each of 67 CMV-associated TCRbeta sequences occurred in one to five individuals.

The clonotype comes from an adult in good health and CMV-seronegative. Input material: memory CD4+ T cells from blood. This rearrangement joins TRBV21-1 to TRBJ2-3; the DNA was not used to check the table's D call, TRBD2. TRBV21-1 is deemed a pseudogene. The CDR3 spells CASSKSRSPWRERVDTQYF. The CDR3 DNA sequence: TGTGCCAGCAGCAAGAGCCGCAGCCCCTGGCGGGAGCGGGTAGATACGCAGTATTTT.